Below, 20 T cell receptor beta chains from the same sample are listed, as sequenced in a study of blood T cell repertoires in COVID-19. Clones were sequenced by immunoSEQ multiplex PCR, and TCRdb holds only the in-frame ones, with some missing. The sample lists 45,000 to 55,000 clones, around 73% occurring once. Sequences were obtained from PBMCs or T cells enriched from blood (not recorded which). Receptor source: a woman between 50 and 59 years old with acute COVID-19.

The chain has TRBV30 and TRBJ2-2, with D uncertain. V was shortened by 1 base and J by 6 bases, with 9 bases between the two germline ends. This CDR3 region has 13 residues. The germline gives CDR1 GTSNPN, CDR2 SVGIG (reference sequence). The DNA of the CDR3 is TGTGCCTGGAGTGCCCTCCCCCCCGGGGAGCTGTTTTTT. Its protein product is CAWSALPPGELFF.

V usage is TRBV7-9 and J usage is TRBJ2-1; 10 nucleotides agree with TRBD1. Germline CDR1 SEHNR, CDR2 FQNEAQ (reference sequence). CDR3 size: 16 residues. V lost 3 bases, J lost 7 bases, and 9 bases stayed unmatched. CDR3 loop: CASSLGGQGWRNEQFF. CDR3 bases: TGTGCCAGCAGCTTGGGGGGACAGGGGTGGCGAAATGAGCAGTTCTTC.

This clone showed up just a few times. The genes are TRBV9 and TRBJ2-1; no clear D. Trimming took 2 bases from V and 1 from J, leaving 10 bases between them. The germline CDR1 and CDR2 sequences are SGDLS and YYNGEE. This CDR3 has 15 residues. As DNA, the CDR3 is TGTGCCAGCAGCGTTAGGCGGAGTTCCTACAATGAGCAGTTCTTC. Amino acid sequence: CASSVRRSSYNEQFF.

The V gene is TRBV27, the J gene TRBJ1-2; TRBD1 matches at 12 bases. Germline V gene lookup returns CDR1 MNHEY and CDR2 SMNVEV (reference sequence). J gave up 8 bases and V 6 bases, and 10 bases lay outside the gene matches. The CDR3 is 15 amino acids. Here the CDR3 DNA reads TGTGCCAGCAGACAGACGGGGACAGGGGGCCGCGGCTACACCTTC. This sequence encodes CASRQTGTGGRGYTF.

This clone was recorded once. The rearrangement uses TRBV30 and TRBJ2-4, with D possibly matching TRBD2 (5 bases). The germline V gene encodes CDR1 GTSNPN and CDR2 SVGIG (reference sequence). With 0 bases removed from V and 1 base from J, the gap between germline ends came to 10 bases. The CDR3 has 15 residues. In nucleotides, the CDR3 is TGTGCCTGGAGTGTAGGCGGGTGGGCCAAAAACATTCAGTACTTC. Residues: CAWSVGGWAKNIQYF. Looking up the rest from reference TRBV30 and TRBJ2-4 gives the full variable domain: SQTIHQWPATLVQPVGSPLSLECTVEGTSNPNLYWYRQAAGRGLQLLFYSVGIGQISSEVPQNLSASRPQDRQFILSSKKLLLSDSGFYLCAWSVGGWAKNIQYFGAGTRLSVL.

This clone has only a few counts. The chain joins TRBV12-3 or TRBV12-4 to TRBJ2-5; 10 bases are a match to TRBD1. Trimming at V came to 6 bases and at J to 5 bases, leaving 3 bases not matched to a gene. CDR3 length equals 13 residues. The CDR3 coding sequence is TGTGCCAGCAGAGGACAGGGGGACGAGACCCAGTACTTC. Protein sequence: CASRGQGDETQYF.

The chain couples TRBV5-8 to TRBJ2-3; D perhaps matches TRBD1 (6 bases). In germline, CDR1 is SGHTS, CDR2 YDEGEE. This CDR3 contains 15 residues. Trimming shortened V by 3 bases and J by 5 bases, and 16 bases separated the two germline ends. The CDR3 here is CASSWGRGVGDTQYF. DNA for the CDR3: TGTGCCAGCAGCTGGGGCAGGGGTGTAGGAGATACGCAGTATTTT. Full variable domain (outside the CDR3, taken from reference TRBV5-8 and TRBJ2-3): EAGVTQSPTHLIKTRGQQATLRCSPISGHTSVYWYQQALGLGLQFLLWYDEGEERNRGNFPPRFSGRQFPNYSSELNVNALELEDSALYLCASSWGRGVGDTQYFGPGTRLTVL.

This clone was recorded only once. The gene calls are TRBV27 and TRBJ1-1; D unresolved. Between the trimmed V and J ends, which lost 7 bases and 11 bases, there was a span of 14 bases. The CDR3 length is 11 residues. Germline V gene data show CDR1 as MNHEY and CDR2 as SMNVEV (reference sequence). For the CDR3, the DNA is TGTGCCAGCACTGGATCTAAGCGGGCTTTCTTT. Its protein is CASTGSKRAFF.

Only a few counts were recorded for this clone. The chain recombines TRBV7-9 with TRBJ1-2; the D is unclear. Germline V gene lookup returns CDR1 SEHNR and CDR2 FQNEAQ (reference sequence). Trimming took off 1 base at V and 0 bases at J, with 9 bases between the two ends. This CDR3 spans 15 amino acids. The DNA for the CDR3 is TGTGCCAGCAGCTTAGTGGCAGTCGCTAACTATGGCTACACCTTC. Its protein is CASSLVAVANYGYTF.

The J gene is TRBJ1-2, the V gene TRBV19; D is perhaps TRBD1 (6 bases). The V end was cut by 0 bases, the J end by 9 bases, with 11 bases between. The CDR3 is 13 amino acids. The germline V gene has CDR1 LNHDA and CDR2 SQIVND (reference sequence). CDR3 DNA: TGTGCCAGTAGTATAGATCTAAGGGACAGCTACACCTTC. Amino acid sequence: CASSIDLRDSYTF.

This chain uses TRBV21-1 with TRBJ1-4; TRBD1, the D gene given by the table, was not confirmed from the DNA. TRBV21-1 is a pseudogene segment. CDR3 size: 15 residues. CDR3 sequence reads: CASIASGQSNEKLFF. In DNA form, the CDR3 reads TGTGCCAGCATTGCCTCGGGACAGTCAAATGAAAAACTGTTTTTT.

The chain employs TRBV6-5 and TRBJ1-1; D perhaps matches TRBD1 (5 bases). V was trimmed by 6 bases and J by 0 bases, leaving 14 bases between them. The CDR3 sequence is 15 residues long. CDR1 is MNHEY, CDR2 SVGAGI, per germline. CDR3 bases: TGTGCCAGCAGAACGCCAGGGCCGATGAACACTGAAGCTTTCTTT. Its protein is CASRTPGPMNTEAFF.

The CDR3 is CASSYSVTGELFF. CDR3 nucleotides: TGTGCCAGCAGTTACTCCGTAACCGGGGAGCTGTTTTTT. The chain couples TRBV6-5 to TRBJ2-2; D remains unclear. Germline V gene sequence: CDR1 MNHEY, CDR2 SVGAGI. V lost 0 bases and J lost 5, with 4 bases in between. The CDR3 has 13 residues.

The gene calls are TRBV19 and TRBJ1-1; 7 nucleotides align to TRBD1. CDR1 LNHDA and CDR2 SQIVND come from the germline V gene (reference sequence). The CDR3 runs 15 residues. The V segment lost 5 bases and the J segment 3 bases; nucleotides outside the gene matches: 9. The CDR3 region is CASSATGTLDTEAFF. Written as DNA, the CDR3 is TGTGCCAGTAGTGCGACAGGGACCCTAGACACTGAAGCTTTCTTT.

The chain couples TRBV18 to TRBJ2-6, with 7 bases identical to TRBD1. Losses at the gene ends were 3 bases for V and 1 base for J; bases not matched to a gene: 6. From germline, CDR1 is KGHSH and CDR2 LQKENI. The CDR3 is 17 amino acids. The CDR3, as DNA: TGTGCCAGCTCACCGGGACAGCCCTCATCTGGGGCCAACGTCCTGACTTTC. Its protein product is CASSPGQPSSGANVLTF.

The V call is TRBV5-1, the J call TRBJ1-1; perhaps TRBD1 as D (5 bases). Germline-derived CDR1 and CDR2 are SGHRS and YFSETQ. V lost 4 bases and J lost 8, with 18 bases in between. The CDR3 extends over 14 amino acids. The CDR3 here is CASSLGGGAGEAFF. Written as DNA, the CDR3 is TGCGCCAGCAGCCTGGGGGGAGGGGCCGGAGAAGCTTTCTTT.

This clone has a handful of counts. The chain links TRBV5-4 to TRBJ2-3; no definite D call. Germline-derived CDR1 and CDR2 are SGHNT and YYREEE (reference sequence). The CDR3 runs to 14 residues. Trimming took 9 bases from V and 1 from J, leaving 15 bases between them. As DNA, the CDR3 is TGTGCCACAAAGACCGCGGCGGGCACAGATACGCAGTATTTT. As protein: CATKTAAGTDTQYF.

The chain is built from TRBV19 and TRBJ2-1; the match to TRBD2 covers 12 bases. Germline loops: CDR1 LNHDA, CDR2 SQIVND (reference sequence). V shed 2 bases and J 15 bases; nucleotides not matched to a gene: 8. The CDR3 spans 14 residues. The CDR3 sequence: CASSIPGLAGMWFF. The CDR3, as DNA: TGTGCCAGTAGTATACCCGGACTAGCGGGGATGTGGTTCTTC. Together with reference TRBV19 and TRBJ2-1, the CDR3 gives the full variable domain: DGGITQSPKYLFRKEGQNVTLSCEQNLNHDAMYWYRQDPGQGLRLIYYSQIVNDFQKGDIAEGYSVSREKKESFPLTVTSAQKNPTAFYLCASSIPGLAGMWFFGPGTRLTVL.

This chain joins TRBV27 and TRBJ1-1; TRBD1 matches 8 bases. This CDR3 has 17 amino acids. The germline gives CDR1 MNHEY, CDR2 SMNVEV (reference sequence). V shed 4 bases, J shed 1 base, and the junction held 11 bases outside the gene matches. For the CDR3, the DNA is TGTGCCAGCAGTTCCTCTCGGTCAGGGGGCGGGAACACTGAAGCTTTCTTT. Translating it yields CASSSSRSGGGNTEAFF.

This clone appeared once. The V and J genes are TRBV10-3 and TRBJ1-1; D is possibly TRBD1 (6 bases). The V end was cut by 3 bases, the J end by 6 bases, with 14 bases between. Germline V gene data show CDR1 as ENHRY and CDR2 as SYGVKD. The CDR3 spans 14 residues. The CDR3 loop reads CAISDLGARAEAFF. CDR3 in DNA: TGTGCCATCAGTGATTTGGGGGCAAGGGCTGAAGCTTTCTTT.